Below, 18 T cell receptor beta chains from the same sample are listed, as sequenced in a study of blood T cell repertoires in COVID-19 (dated by TCRdb to 2019 to 2021). To prepare the library, the immunoSEQ multiplex PCR assay was applied. The table comes from immuneACCESS by way of TCRdb, which keeps in-frame sequences with V and J called. Part of the clones is missing from these tables; in studies checked, under half for an unresolved V gene and the rest for unknown reasons. The sample includes under 300,000 clones, with about 80% observed a single time. The top ten hold 3.4% of the sample. Sequenced: PBMCs or T cells enriched from blood (not recorded which). These receptor sequences come from a man aged 50-60 years who had recovered from COVID-19.

The chain has TRBV19 and TRBJ2-6, with 9 bases lining up with TRBD1. Germline CDR1 and CDR2: LNHDA and SQIVND (reference sequence). Trimming took 10 bases from V and 4 from J; bases not matched to a gene: 20. The CDR3 is made up of 19 amino acids. In DNA, the CDR3 is TGTGCCACTACCCAGCGGGCGGGACAGGGCGTGTCCGGGGCCAACGTCCTGACTTTC. Translated: CATTQRAGQGVSGANVLTF. Variable domain in full (rest from reference TRBV19 and TRBJ2-6): DGGITQSPKYLFRKEGQNVTLSCEQNLNHDAMYWYRQDPGQGLRLIYYSQIVNDFQKGDIAEGYSVSREKKESFPLTVTSAQKNPTAFYLCATTQRAGQGVSGANVLTFGAGSRLTVL.

This clone has more than one count but fewer than ten. V is TRBV12-3 or TRBV12-4 and J is TRBJ1-2, with 8 bases aligning to TRBD1. The CDR3 loop spans 13 amino acids. V was pared by 6 bases and J by 5 bases, with 5 bases of the junction left unmatched. This CDR3 is CASRAGGGYGYTF. CDR3 nucleotides: TGTGCCAGCAGAGCAGGGGGCGGGTATGGCTACACCTTC.

The chain couples TRBV5-1 to TRBJ2-3, with TRBD2 matching over 10 bases. In germline, CDR1 is SGHRS, CDR2 YFSETQ. With V trimmed by 0 bases and J by 2 bases, 6 bases remained unmatched. The length of the CDR3 is 17 residues. The CDR3 loop reads CASSLGSGGSPTDTQYF. The CDR3 DNA reads as TGCGCCAGCAGCTTGGGTAGCGGGGGGTCTCCCACAGATACGCAGTATTTT.

The genes are TRBV5-1 and TRBJ2-7, with D maybe TRBD1 (7 bases). V shed 3 bases and J shed 4 bases, with 14 bases lying between them. The germline V gene has CDR1 SGHRS and CDR2 YFSETQ. The CDR3 length is 14 residues. The CDR3 sequence is CASSSQGRTYEQYF. The CDR3 DNA reads as TGCGCCAGCAGCTCACAGGGGAGGACTTACGAGCAGTACTTC.

The chain couples TRBV10-1 to TRBJ2-5; 13 bases match TRBD2. Germline CDR1 reads WNHNN; CDR2 reads SYGVQD (reference sequence). CDR3 length: 17 residues. The ends lost 2 bases at V and 3 bases at J; junction bases unmatched: 6. The CDR3 sequence is CASSETRTSGSKETQYF. The CDR3 bases are TGCGCCAGCAGTGAGACCCGGACTAGCGGGAGCAAAGAGACCCAGTACTTC.

This chain connects TRBV5-1 to TRBJ2-7, with D maybe TRBD2 (6 bases). V lost 5 bases and J 3 bases, leaving 18 bases between the germline ends. Germline loops: CDR1 SGHRS, CDR2 YFSETQ. The CDR3 contains 15 residues. This CDR3 is CASRHGRDGGYEQYF. The DNA of the CDR3 is TGCGCCAGCAGACACGGAAGGGACGGGGGCTACGAGCAGTACTTC.

This sequence joins TRBV15 and TRBJ2-3; possibly TRBD2 for D (5 bases). Germline loops: CDR1 LNHNV, CDR2 YYDKDF (reference sequence). V lost 3 bases to trimming and J lost 1 base, with 8 bases between them. CDR3 length: 14 amino acids. The chain's CDR3 is CATSRRAGTDTQYF. The CDR3 DNA reads TGTGCCACCAGCAGGAGGGCCGGCACAGATACGCAGTATTTT. Combining the CDR3 with reference TRBV15 and TRBJ2-3 gives the whole variable domain DAMVIQNPRYQVTQFGKPVTLSCSQTLNHNVMYWYQQKSSQAPKLLFHYYDKDFNNEADTPDNFQSRRPNTSFCFLDIRSPGLGDTAMYLCATSRRAGTDTQYFGPGTRLTVL.

The chain employs TRBV7-8 and TRBJ1-2; tentative D call: TRBD1 (5 bases). The V gene's germline CDR1 is SGHVS and CDR2 FQNEAQ. The CDR3 has 11 amino acids. Trimming took off 5 bases at V and 7 bases at J, with 8 bases between the two ends. CDR3 DNA: TGTGCCAGCAGCCTGGGGGGTGGCTACACCTTC. Translated, it gives CASSLGGGYTF.

The V gene is TRBV19, the J gene TRBJ2-1, with TRBD2 identical over 10 bases. This CDR3 comprises 19 residues. After removal of 9 bases from V and 1 base from J, the junction contained 18 bases not matched to a gene. Germline assignment: CDR1 LNHDA and CDR2 SQIVND (reference sequence). CDR3 region: CARKTRLSGRDPSYNEQFF. CDR3 nucleotide sequence: TGTGCCAGAAAAACCCGACTAAGCGGGAGGGACCCATCCTACAATGAGCAGTTCTTC.

The V call is TRBV29-1, the J call TRBJ2-7; D is possibly TRBD2 (5 bases). Trimming took off 0 bases at V and 8 bases at J, with 14 bases between the two ends. Germline values: CDR1 SQVTM, CDR2 ANQGSEA. This CDR3 has 13 residues. For the CDR3, the DNA is TGCAGCGTTGAAGATCTTCAGAGGGCCAAGCAGTACTTC. As protein: CSVEDLQRAKQYF.

The J gene is TRBJ2-5, the V gene TRBV18; TRBD2 aligns across 14 bases. After removal of 3 bases from V and 5 bases from J, the junction contained 11 bases not matched to a gene. The CDR3 is 18 amino acids. Germline V gene data show CDR1 as KGHSH and CDR2 as LQKENI. CDR3 in amino acids: CASSPRLAGGLGLETQYF. The CDR3 DNA reads TGTGCCAGCTCACCCCGACTAGCGGGGGGGCTCGGTTTGGAGACCCAGTACTTC.

The J gene is TRBJ1-6, the V gene TRBV27; 9 nucleotides agree with TRBD1. J was trimmed by 7 bases and V by 3 bases; bases with no gene match: 1. There are 14 residues in the CDR3. Germline CDR1 reads MNHEY; CDR2 reads SMNVEV (reference sequence). The CDR3 is CASSFGTGNSPLHF. The CDR3 DNA is TGTGCCAGCAGTTTTGGGACAGGGAATTCACCCCTCCACTTT.

The chain couples TRBV4-1 to TRBJ2-7; 9 bases align to TRBD1. The germline gives CDR1 MGHRA, CDR2 YSYEKL. Trimming removed 3 bases from V and 4 bases from J; junction bases left unmatched: 7. This CDR3 comprises 15 residues. The CDR3, as DNA: TGCGCCAGCAGCCAGCCGGGACAGGGTTATTACGAGCAGTACTTC. Its protein is CASSQPGQGYYEQYF.

The rearrangement links TRBV21-1 to TRBJ2-7; the D call of TRBD1 is as the table states it, not checked on the DNA. TRBV21-1 is annotated as a pseudogene. This CDR3 has 13 residues. In DNA form, the CDR3 reads TGTGCCAGCAGCAACTTGGACAGCTACGAGCAGTACTTC. Its translation: CASSNLDSYEQYF.

This chain joins TRBV2 and TRBJ1-5; 8 positions match TRBD1. CDR1 is SNHLY and CDR2 is FYNNEI in the germline V gene. CDR3 length: 15 amino acids. V trimming: 10 bases; J trimming: 7 bases; junction bases outside the gene matches: 15. The CDR3 DNA sequence: TGTGCCACCGCTAGGAGGACAGGGTTCGGGCAGCCCCAGCATTTT. As protein: CATARRTGFGQPQHF.

Regarding this clone: Its ends do not fully match the called genes, so a read error is possible. The chain has TRBV7-2 and TRBJ2-5; 7 bases match TRBD1. The CDR3 is 13 residues long. CDR1 is SGHTA and CDR2 is FQGNSA in the germline V gene. The CDR3 sequence: CASSLGNRGRQDF. The DNA for the CDR3 is TGTGCCAGCAGCTTAGGAAACAGGGGCCGGCAGGACTTC.

V is TRBV24-1 and J is TRBJ2-3; 7 positions match TRBD2. This CDR3 has 14 amino acids. Germline CDR1 reads KGHDR; CDR2 reads SFDVKD. The ends lost 1 base at V and 5 bases at J; junction bases unmatched: 2. The CDR3 coding sequence is TGTGCCACCAGTGATTTTGGGGGGGGAGATACGCAGTATTTT. It codes for CATSDFGGGDTQYF.

The chain joins TRBV5-1 to TRBJ2-1; possibly TRBD2 for D (5 bases). The CDR3 contains 16 residues. From germline, CDR1 is SGHRS and CDR2 YFSETQ. V lost 0 bases and J lost 6, with 16 bases in between. DNA of the CDR3: TGCGCCAGCAGCTTGGATGCCCAGAGAGCGGCCAATGAGCAGTTCTTC. Its translation: CASSLDAQRAANEQFF.